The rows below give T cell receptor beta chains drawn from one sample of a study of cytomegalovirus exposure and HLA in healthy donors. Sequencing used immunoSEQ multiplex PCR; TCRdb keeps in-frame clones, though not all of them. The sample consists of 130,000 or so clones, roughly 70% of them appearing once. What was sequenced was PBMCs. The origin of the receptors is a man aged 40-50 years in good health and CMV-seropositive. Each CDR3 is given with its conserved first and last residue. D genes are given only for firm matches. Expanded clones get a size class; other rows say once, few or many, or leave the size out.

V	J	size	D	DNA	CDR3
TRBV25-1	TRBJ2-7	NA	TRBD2	TGTGCCAGCAGTCCTGGCGGGGGGGTCAACGAGCAGTACTTC	CASSPGGGVNEQYF
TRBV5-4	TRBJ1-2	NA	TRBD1	TGTGCCAGCAGCATCGACAGGGGAAGGATGTATGGCTACACCTTC	CASSIDRGRMYGYTF
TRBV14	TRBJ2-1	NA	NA	TGTGCCAGCAGCGCCAATATCCCGGTGGCTAGCGCTTACAATGAGCAGTTCTTC	CASSANIPVASAYNEQFF
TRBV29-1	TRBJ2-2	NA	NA	TGCAGCGTGCGACGACAGGCGGACACCGGGGAGCTGTTTTTT	CSVRRQADTGELFF
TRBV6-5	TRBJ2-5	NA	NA	TGTGCCAGCAGTTACCGACAGGTCCAAGAGACCCAGTACTTC	CASSYRQVQETQYF
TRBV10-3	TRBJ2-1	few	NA	TGTGCCAGCAGTGAAGCTCGAGGGTTCTCCTACAATGAGCAGTTCTTC	CASSEARGFSYNEQFF
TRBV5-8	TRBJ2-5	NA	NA	TGTGCCAGCAGCTACTGGACTAAACAAGAGACCCAGTACTTC	CASSYWTKQETQYF
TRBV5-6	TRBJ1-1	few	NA	TGTGCCAGCAATCCAGGGTTCTTGAACACTGAAGCTTTCTTT	CASNPGFLNTEAFF
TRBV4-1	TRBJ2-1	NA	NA	TGCGCCAGCAGCCCAAGACAGACAGGACCTACCGGGCGGTTCTTC	CASSPRQTGPTGRFF
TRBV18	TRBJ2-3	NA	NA	TGTGCCAGCTCACCTCGCGAGGGAGATACGCAGTATTTT	CASSPREGDTQYF
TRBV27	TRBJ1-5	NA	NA	TGTGCCAGCAGTTCCGGCGGGGGAAGTCAGCCCCAGCATTTT	CASSSGGGSQPQHF
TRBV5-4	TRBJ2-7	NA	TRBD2	TGTGCCAGCAGCCTAGCGGGAGTAGGCGGCTACGAGCAGTACTTC	CASSLAGVGGYEQYF
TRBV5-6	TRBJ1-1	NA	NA	TGTGCCAGCAGCTTGGGACAGGTGTACACTGAAGCTTTCTTT	CASSLGQVYTEAFF
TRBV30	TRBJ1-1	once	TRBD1	TGTGCCTTGGACAGGGGGCAAGGGAGGGACACTGAAGCTTTCTTT	CALDRGQGRDTEAFF
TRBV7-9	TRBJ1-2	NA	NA	TGTGCCAGCAGCTTACGGGTTAACTATGGCTACACCTTC	CASSLRVNYGYTF
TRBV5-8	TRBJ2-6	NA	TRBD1	TGTGCCAGCAGCTCCGGGACAGGGGTTGGGGCCAACGTCCTGACTTTC	CASSSGTGVGANVLTF
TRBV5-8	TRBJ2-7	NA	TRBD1	TGTGCCAGCACCAGGGACAGCTACGAGCAGTACTTC	CASTRDSYEQYF
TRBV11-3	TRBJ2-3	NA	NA	TGTGCCAGCAGCTTAGGAGGGCTGGCGGCAGATACGCAGTATTTT	CASSLGGLAADTQYF
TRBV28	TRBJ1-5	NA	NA	TGTGCCAGCAGAGACGGGGGTATCAATCAGCCCCAGCATTTT	CASRDGGINQPQHF
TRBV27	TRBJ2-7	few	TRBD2	TGTGCCAGCAGTCCCGGACTAGCGGCCGAGCAGTACTTC	CASSPGLAAEQYF